This T cell receptor beta chain comes out of a study of CD8 T cell repertoires and HIV-1 epitope variants. CDR3 length equals 12 residues. Germline CDR1 reads MDHEN; CDR2 reads SYDVKM. Trimming cost V 5 bases and J 9 bases; bases outside gene matches: 4. Using immunoSEQ multiplex PCR, the repertoire was profiled, and TCRdb retains in-frame clones only, with some absent. Of about 5,400 clones detected, 65% appear once; the ten largest clones hold 41%. Sample share makes this clone medium-sized. Its antigen is undetermined. J is TRBJ2-1 and V is TRBV28; 7 positions match TRBD1. The receptor was isolated from a male donor with HIV. The sequenced sample was cultured CD8+ T cells derived from PBMCs. CDR3 loop: CASSPGGSEQFF. CDR3 in DNA: TGTGCCAGCAGTCCAGGGGGAAGTGAGCAGTTCTTC.